The next 9 T cell receptor beta chains were all read from a single sample in a study of shared clonotypes between healthy human individuals. Data came from immunoSEQ multiplex PCR; TCRdb stores just in-frame clones and leaves some out. Among more than 1.2 million clones listed, approximately 98.5% were seen once. Sequenced sample: naive CD4+ T cells sorted from blood. Subset of the sample: CD45RA+ positively selected. The receptors stem from a man aged 25-40 years in good health.

DNA for the CDR3: TGTGCCAGCAGCTATTACGGATCCTACGAGCAGTACTTC. Translating gives CASSYYGSYEQYF. The chain has TRBV5-4 and TRBJ2-7; D remains ambiguous. Germline V gene sequence: CDR1 SGHNT, CDR2 YYREEE (reference sequence). The CDR3 length is 13 residues. With 3 bases removed from V and 1 base from J, the gap between germline ends came to 8 bases.

J is TRBJ1-3 and V is TRBV6-5; D possibly corresponds to TRBD1 (5 bases). V was pared by 6 bases and J by 2 bases, with 8 bases between. The CDR3 is 13 residues long. Germline assignment: CDR1 MNHEY and CDR2 SVGAGI. The chain's CDR3 is CASRTGAGNTIYF. DNA for the CDR3: TGTGCCAGCAGGACGGGGGCTGGAAACACCATATATTTT.

V and J are TRBV5-4 and TRBJ2-2; unclear D gene. Per the germline V gene, CDR1 is SGHNT and CDR2 is YYREEE (reference sequence). V gave up 4 bases and J gave up 2 bases, with 12 bases separating them. The CDR3 is made up of 15 amino acids. CDR3 bases: TGTGCCAGCAGCCCCGAGTCGTACAACACCGGGGAGCTGTTTTTT. Translating it yields CASSPESYNTGELFF. The variable domain in full, with the rest retrieved from reference TRBV5-4 and TRBJ2-2, is ETGVTQSPTHLIKTRGQQVTLRCSSQSGHNTVSWYQQALGQGPQFIFQYYREEENGRGNFPPRFSGLQFPNYSSELNVNALELDDSALYLCASSPESYNTGELFFGEGSRLTVL.

The genes are TRBV6-4 and TRBJ2-1; 9 bases are shared with TRBD2. V shed 3 bases, J shed 9 bases, and the junction held 12 bases outside the gene matches. The CDR3 is 16 residues long. Germline V lookup: CDR1 MRHNA, CDR2 SNTAGT. The CDR3 bases are TGTGCCAGCAGTGAGGGTCGGGCTAGCGGGATGAGTGAGCAGTTCTTC. It translates to CASSEGRASGMSEQFF.

This chain links TRBV27 with TRBJ1-5; the D gene is possibly TRBD1 (6 bases). Trimming shortened V by 5 bases and J by 3 bases, and 23 bases separated the two germline ends. CDR1 is MNHEY and CDR2 is SMNVEV in the germline V gene (reference sequence). The CDR3 is 18 amino acids. The CDR3 loop is CASSTHHGAGVNNQPQHF. The DNA for the CDR3 is TGTGCCAGCAGTACCCACCACGGGGCAGGGGTGAACAATCAGCCCCAGCATTTT.

The chain carries TRBV10-1 and TRBJ2-7, with a tentative D call TRBD2 (5 bases). V was pared by 4 bases and J by 1 base, with 14 bases between. This CDR3 is built from 15 residues. Germline CDR1 is WNHNN and CDR2 is SYGVQD (reference sequence). The CDR3 nucleotides read TGCGCCAGCAGTGGTGGCCCCAGCGGTTCCTACGAGCAGTACTTC. Protein sequence: CASSGGPSGSYEQYF.

The V call is TRBV2, the J call TRBJ2-4; D possibly corresponds to TRBD2 (6 bases). Trimming stripped 4 bases from V and 5 bases from J, with 12 bases between. From germline, CDR1 is SNHLY and CDR2 FYNNEI. This CDR3 has 14 amino acids. CDR3 nucleotide sequence: TGTGCCAGCAGTGCGCGGGGCTCGGAAAACATTCAGTACTTC. Translated: CASSARGSENIQYF.

This clone appeared once. This chain connects TRBV27 to TRBJ2-7, with 7 bases that match TRBD1. CDR1 MNHEY and CDR2 SMNVEV come from the germline V gene (reference sequence). The CDR3 length is 14 residues. V lost 6 bases to trimming and J lost 3 bases; unmatched junction nucleotides: 8. The CDR3 DNA reads TGTGCCAGCAGCTTAAGAGGGACAGTCTACGAGCAGTACTTC. Encoded protein: CASSLRGTVYEQYF.

With regard to this clone: The junction departs from the called germline gene at one end, perhaps through a read error. The rearrangement joins TRBV4-1 to TRBJ1-5; D is perhaps TRBD1 (5 bases). The CDR3 is made up of 14 amino acids. The germline V gene encodes CDR1 MGHRA and CDR2 YSYEKL. The CDR3 DNA sequence: TGTGCCAGCAGCCACGGGGGTAGCAATCAGCCCCAGCATTTT. This sequence encodes CASSHGGSNQPQHF.